This T cell receptor beta chain appears in the sequencing data of a study of shared clonotypes between healthy human individuals. TCRdb's copy holds only in-frame clones and misses some; the assay was immunoSEQ multiplex PCR. The sample lists 2 million to 2.5 million clones, approximately 96% occurring once. The CDR3 covers 13 residues. Germline CDR1 and CDR2: SGHTA and FQGNSA. V shed 1 base and J shed 3 bases, with 7 bases lying between them. About this clone: Other nucleotide sequences from this sample produce the same CDR3.

Material: naive CD4+ T cells sorted from blood. Subset indicated: CD45RA+ positively selected. This chain connects TRBV7-2 to TRBJ2-7; D call uncertain. This clonotype originated in a man younger than 35 in good health. The CDR3 loop is CASSLVIGYEQYF. CDR3 nucleotides: TGTGCCAGCAGCTTAGTAATTGGCTACGAGCAGTACTTC. Looking up the rest from reference TRBV7-2 and TRBJ2-7 gives the full variable domain: GAGVSQSPSNKVTEKGKDVELRCDPISGHTALYWYRQSLGQGLEFLIYFQGNSAPDKSGLPSDRFSAERTGGSVSTLTIQRTQQEDSAVYLCASSLVIGYEQYFGPGTRLTVT.